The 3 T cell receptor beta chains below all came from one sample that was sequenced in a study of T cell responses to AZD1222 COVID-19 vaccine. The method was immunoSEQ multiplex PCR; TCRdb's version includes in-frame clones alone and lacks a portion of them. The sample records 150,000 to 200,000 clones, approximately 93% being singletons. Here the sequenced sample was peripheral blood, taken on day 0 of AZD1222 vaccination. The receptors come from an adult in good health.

CDR3 sequence reads: CASSPQWDQPQHF. The CDR3, as DNA: TGTGCCAGCAGCCCCCAGTGGGATCAGCCCCAGCATTTT. V gene TRBV7-9 combines with J gene TRBJ1-5, with unresolved D. Germline CDR1 SEHNR, CDR2 FQNEAQ (reference sequence). This CDR3 spans 13 amino acids. Trimming took off 5 bases at V and 5 bases at J, with 10 bases between the two ends.

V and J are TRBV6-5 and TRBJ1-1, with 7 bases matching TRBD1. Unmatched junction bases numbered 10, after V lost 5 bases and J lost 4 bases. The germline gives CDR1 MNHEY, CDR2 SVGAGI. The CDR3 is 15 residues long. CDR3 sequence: CASSRQGLQSTEAFF. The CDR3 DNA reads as TGTGCCAGCAGTCGACAGGGACTTCAGAGCACTGAAGCTTTCTTT.

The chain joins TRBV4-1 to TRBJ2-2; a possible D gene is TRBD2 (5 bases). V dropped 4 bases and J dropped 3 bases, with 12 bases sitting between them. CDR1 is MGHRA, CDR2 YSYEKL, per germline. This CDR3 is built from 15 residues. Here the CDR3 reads CASSLRGPDTGELFF. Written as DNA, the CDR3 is TGCGCCAGCAGCCTTCGAGGGCCCGACACCGGGGAGCTGTTTTTT.